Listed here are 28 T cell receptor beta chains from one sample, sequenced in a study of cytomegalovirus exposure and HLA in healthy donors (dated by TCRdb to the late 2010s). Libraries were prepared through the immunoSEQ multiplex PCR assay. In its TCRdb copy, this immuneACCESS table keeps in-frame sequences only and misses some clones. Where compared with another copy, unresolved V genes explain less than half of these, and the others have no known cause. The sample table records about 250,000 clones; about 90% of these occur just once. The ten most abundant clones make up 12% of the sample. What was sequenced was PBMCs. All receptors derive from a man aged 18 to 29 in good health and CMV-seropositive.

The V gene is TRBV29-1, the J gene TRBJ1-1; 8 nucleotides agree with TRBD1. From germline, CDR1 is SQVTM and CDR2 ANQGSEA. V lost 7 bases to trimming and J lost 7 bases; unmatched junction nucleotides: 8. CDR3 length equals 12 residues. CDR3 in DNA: TGCAGCGCCCAGGTGGGGACAGGTGAAGCTTTCTTT. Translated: CSAQVGTGEAFF.

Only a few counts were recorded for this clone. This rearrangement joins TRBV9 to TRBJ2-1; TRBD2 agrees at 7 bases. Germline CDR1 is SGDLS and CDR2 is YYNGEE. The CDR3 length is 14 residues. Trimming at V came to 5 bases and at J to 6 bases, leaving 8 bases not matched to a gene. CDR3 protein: CASSVTWEGNEQFF. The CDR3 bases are TGTGCCAGCAGTGTGACCTGGGAGGGCAATGAGCAGTTCTTC.

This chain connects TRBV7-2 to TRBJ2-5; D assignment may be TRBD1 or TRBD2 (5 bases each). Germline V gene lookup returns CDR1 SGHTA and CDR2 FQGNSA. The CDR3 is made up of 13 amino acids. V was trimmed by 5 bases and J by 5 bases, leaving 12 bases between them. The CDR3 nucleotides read TGTGCCAGCAGCCGAGTGTGGGGGGAGACCCAGTACTTC. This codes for CASSRVWGETQYF.

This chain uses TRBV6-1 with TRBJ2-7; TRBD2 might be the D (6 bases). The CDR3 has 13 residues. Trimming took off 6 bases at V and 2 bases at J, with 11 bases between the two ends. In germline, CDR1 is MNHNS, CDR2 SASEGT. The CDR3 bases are TGTGCCAGCAGCATAGCGGCAGCCTACGAGCAGTACTTC. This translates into CASSIAAAYEQYF.

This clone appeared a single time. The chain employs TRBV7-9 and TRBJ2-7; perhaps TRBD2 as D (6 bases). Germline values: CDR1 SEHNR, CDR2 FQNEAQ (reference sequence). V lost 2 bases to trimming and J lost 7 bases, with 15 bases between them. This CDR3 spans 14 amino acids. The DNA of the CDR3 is TGTGCCAGCAGCTTAAATGCGGGACTCTTGGAGCAGTACTTC. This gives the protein CASSLNAGLLEQYF.

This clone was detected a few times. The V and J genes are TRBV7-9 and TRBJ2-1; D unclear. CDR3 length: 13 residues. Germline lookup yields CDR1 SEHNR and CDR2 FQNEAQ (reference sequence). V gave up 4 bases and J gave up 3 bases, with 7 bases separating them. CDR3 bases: TGTGCCAGCAGCTCCGCTAGCTACAATGAGCAGTTCTTC. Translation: CASSSASYNEQFF.

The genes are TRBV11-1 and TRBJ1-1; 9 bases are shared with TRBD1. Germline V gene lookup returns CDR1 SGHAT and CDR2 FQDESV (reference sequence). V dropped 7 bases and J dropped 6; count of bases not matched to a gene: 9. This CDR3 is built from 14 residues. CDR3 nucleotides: TGTGCCAGCAAGTTATCGACAGGGGGGGCTGAAGCTTTCTTT. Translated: CASKLSTGGAEAFF. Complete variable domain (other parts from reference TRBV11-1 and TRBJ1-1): EAEVAQSPRYKITEKSQAVAFWCDPISGHATLYWYRQILGQGPELLVQFQDESVVDDSQLPKDRFSAERLKGVDSTLKIQPAELGDSAMYLCASKLSTGGAEAFFGQGTRLTVV.

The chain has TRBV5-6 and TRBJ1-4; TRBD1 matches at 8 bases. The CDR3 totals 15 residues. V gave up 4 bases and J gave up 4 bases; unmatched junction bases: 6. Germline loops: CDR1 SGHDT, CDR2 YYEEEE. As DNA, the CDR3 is TGTGCCAGCAGCGTAAGGACAGGGCTTAATGAAAAACTGTTTTTT. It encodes CASSVRTGLNEKLFF.

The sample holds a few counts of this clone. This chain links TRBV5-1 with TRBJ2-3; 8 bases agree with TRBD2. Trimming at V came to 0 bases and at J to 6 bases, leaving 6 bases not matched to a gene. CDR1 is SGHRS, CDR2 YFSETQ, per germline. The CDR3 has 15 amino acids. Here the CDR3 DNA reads TGCGCCAGCAGCTTGGGAGCGGGAGTCCGCGATACGCAGTATTTT. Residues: CASSLGAGVRDTQYF.

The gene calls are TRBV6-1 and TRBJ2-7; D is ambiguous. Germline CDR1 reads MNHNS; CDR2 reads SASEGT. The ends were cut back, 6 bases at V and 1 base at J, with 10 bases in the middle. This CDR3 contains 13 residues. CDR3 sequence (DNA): TGTGCCAGCAGCTTCCGGGCTTCCTACGAGCAGTACTTC. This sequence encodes CASSFRASYEQYF.

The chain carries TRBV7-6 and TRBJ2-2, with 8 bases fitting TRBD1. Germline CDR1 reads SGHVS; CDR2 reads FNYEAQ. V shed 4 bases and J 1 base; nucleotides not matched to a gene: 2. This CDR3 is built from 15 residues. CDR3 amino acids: CASSSGQGNTGELFF. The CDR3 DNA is TGTGCCAGCAGCTCAGGACAGGGGAACACCGGGGAGCTGTTTTTT.

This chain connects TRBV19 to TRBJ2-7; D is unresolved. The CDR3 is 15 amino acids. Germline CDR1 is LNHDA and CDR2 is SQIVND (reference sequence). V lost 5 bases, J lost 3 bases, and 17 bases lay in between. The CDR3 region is CASSPFGFTIYEQYF. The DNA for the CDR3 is TGTGCCAGTAGTCCCTTCGGTTTTACAATCTACGAGCAGTACTTC.

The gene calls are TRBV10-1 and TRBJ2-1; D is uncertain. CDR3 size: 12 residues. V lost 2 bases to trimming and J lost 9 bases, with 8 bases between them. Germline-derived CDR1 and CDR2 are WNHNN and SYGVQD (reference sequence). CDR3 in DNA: TGCGCCAGCAGTGAGGACAATCTTGAGCAGTTCTTC. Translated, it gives CASSEDNLEQFF.

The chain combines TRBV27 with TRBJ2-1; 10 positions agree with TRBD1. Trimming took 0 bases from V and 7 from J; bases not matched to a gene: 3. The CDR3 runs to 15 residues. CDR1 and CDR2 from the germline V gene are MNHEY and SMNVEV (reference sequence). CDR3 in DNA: TGTGCCAGCAGTTTATCAGGACAGGGGGAAAATGAGCAGTTCTTC. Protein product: CASSLSGQGENEQFF.

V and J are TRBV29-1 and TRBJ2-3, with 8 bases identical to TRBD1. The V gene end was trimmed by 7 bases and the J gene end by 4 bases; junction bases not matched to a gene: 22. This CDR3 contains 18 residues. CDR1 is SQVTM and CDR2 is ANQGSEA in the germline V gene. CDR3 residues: CSATPPGGASFVADTQYF. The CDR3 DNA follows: TGCAGCGCCACACCACCAGGGGGCGCTTCGTTCGTAGCAGATACGCAGTATTTT.

DNA for the CDR3: TGTGCCAGCAGCTATAGCGGGGGGCAGTTCTTC. Amino acids: CASSYSGGQFF. The gene calls are TRBV7-8 and TRBJ2-1; 9 bases are shared with TRBD2. V shed 4 bases, J shed 12 bases, and the junction held 1 base outside the gene matches. The V gene's germline CDR1 is SGHVS and CDR2 FQNEAQ. The CDR3 length is 11 residues.

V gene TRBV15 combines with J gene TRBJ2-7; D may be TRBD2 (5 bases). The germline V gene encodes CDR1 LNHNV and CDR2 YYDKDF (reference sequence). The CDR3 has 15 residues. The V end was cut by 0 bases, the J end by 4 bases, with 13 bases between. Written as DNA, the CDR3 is TGTGCCACCAGCAGAGATAACCTAGCCGGGTACGAGCAGTACTTC. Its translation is CATSRDNLAGYEQYF.

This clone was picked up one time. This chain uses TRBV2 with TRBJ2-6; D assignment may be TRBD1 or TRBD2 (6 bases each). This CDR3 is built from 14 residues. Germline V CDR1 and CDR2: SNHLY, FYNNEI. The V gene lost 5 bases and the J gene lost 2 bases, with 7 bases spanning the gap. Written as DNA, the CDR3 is TGTGCCAGCAGTAGGGGGGCTGGGGCCAACGTCCTGACTTTC. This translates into CASSRGAGANVLTF.

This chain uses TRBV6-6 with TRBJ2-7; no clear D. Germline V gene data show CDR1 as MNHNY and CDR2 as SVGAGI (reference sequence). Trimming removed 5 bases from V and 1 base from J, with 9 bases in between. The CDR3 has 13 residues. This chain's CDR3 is CASSQTLSYEQYF. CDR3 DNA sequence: TGTGCCAGCAGTCAGACTTTATCCTACGAGCAGTACTTC.

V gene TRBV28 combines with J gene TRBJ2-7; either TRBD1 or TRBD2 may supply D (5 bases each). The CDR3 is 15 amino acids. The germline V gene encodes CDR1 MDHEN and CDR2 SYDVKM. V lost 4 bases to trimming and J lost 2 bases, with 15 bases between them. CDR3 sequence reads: CASSSPGRRAYEQYF. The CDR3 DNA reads TGTGCCAGCAGTTCCCCGGGGCGCAGAGCCTACGAGCAGTACTTC.

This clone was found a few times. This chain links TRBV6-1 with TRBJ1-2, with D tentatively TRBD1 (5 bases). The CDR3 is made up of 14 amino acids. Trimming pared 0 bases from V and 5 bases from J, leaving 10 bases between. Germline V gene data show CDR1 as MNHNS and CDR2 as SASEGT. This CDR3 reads CASSEAMRTYGYTF. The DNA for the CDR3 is TGTGCCAGCAGTGAAGCGATGAGGACATATGGCTACACCTTC.

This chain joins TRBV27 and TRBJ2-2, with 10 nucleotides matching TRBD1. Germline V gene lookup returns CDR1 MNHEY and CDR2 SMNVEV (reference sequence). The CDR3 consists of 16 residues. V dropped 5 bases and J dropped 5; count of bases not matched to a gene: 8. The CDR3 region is CASSPLWTGGTGELFF. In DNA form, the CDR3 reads TGTGCCAGCAGTCCCCTTTGGACAGGGGGGACCGGGGAGCTGTTTTTT.

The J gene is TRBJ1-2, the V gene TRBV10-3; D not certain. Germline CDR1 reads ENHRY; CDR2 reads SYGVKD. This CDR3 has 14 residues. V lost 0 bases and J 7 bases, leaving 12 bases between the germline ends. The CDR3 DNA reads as TGTGCCATCAGTGAGTCGGGAAGGGAGTTTGGCTACACCTTC. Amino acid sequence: CAISESGREFGYTF.

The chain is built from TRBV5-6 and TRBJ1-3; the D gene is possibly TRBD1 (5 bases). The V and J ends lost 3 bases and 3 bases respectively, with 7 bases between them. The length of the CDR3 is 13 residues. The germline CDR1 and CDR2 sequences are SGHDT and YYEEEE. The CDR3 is CASSSGGGNTIYF. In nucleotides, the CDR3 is TGTGCCAGCAGCTCCGGGGGTGGAAACACCATATATTTT.

The CDR3 DNA is TGTGCCACCAGCAGGGGACTAGCGAGGAATGAGCAGTTCTTC. It specifies CATSRGLARNEQFF. This rearrangement joins TRBV15 to TRBJ2-1; 10 bases agree with TRBD2. J lost 7 bases, V lost 3 bases, and 3 bases had no gene match. Germline lookup yields CDR1 LNHNV and CDR2 YYDKDF (reference sequence). The CDR3 is 14 residues long.

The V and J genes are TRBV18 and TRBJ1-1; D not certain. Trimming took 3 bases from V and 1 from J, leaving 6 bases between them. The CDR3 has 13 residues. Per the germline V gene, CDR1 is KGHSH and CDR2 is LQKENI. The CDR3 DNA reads TGTGCCAGCTCACCGTCGGCGAACACTGAAGCTTTCTTT. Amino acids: CASSPSANTEAFF.

The CDR3 reads CASSLNSALLDGYTF. As DNA, the CDR3 is TGCGCCAGCAGCTTAAACAGCGCCCTCCTCGATGGCTACACCTTC. The V call is TRBV5-1, the J call TRBJ1-2; D remains unclear. The CDR3 contains 15 residues. CDR1 and CDR2 (germline): SGHRS, YFSETQ. Trimming removed 2 bases from V and 6 bases from J, with 17 bases in between.

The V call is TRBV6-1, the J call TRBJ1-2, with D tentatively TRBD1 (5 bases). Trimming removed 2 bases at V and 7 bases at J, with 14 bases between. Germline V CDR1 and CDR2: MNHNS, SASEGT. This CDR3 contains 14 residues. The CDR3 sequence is CASSEIAGTAGYTF. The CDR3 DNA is TGTGCCAGCAGTGAAATAGCAGGGACGGCTGGCTACACCTTC.